The clone carrying this T cell receptor (beta chain) was seen repeatedly, ten times or more. Sequencing libraries for TCR beta were prepared with iRepertoire HTBI primers and Arm-PCR of CDR3 regions. Each CDR3 protein is one row after TCRdb ran MiXCR on the multiplex PCR reads. The profile shows 400,000 to 500,000 distinct CDR3 sequences, approximately 15% of them singletons. Specified time point: newly diagnosed GD, antithyroid drugs for less than 3 months. Extracted RNA from PBMCs served as the source of the TCR library. Graves' disease diagnoses followed American Thyroid Association guidelines. These data belong to a study of regulatory T cells in long-lasting Graves disease. The same specimen was also included in a second study, on T cells in Graves' hyperthyroidism and ophthalmopathy. This second report adds: HTBI primers drove first-round RT-PCR of the TCR CDR3.

This receptor was obtained from a woman aged 45-65 years with Graves disease. Sequencing used peripheral blood mononuclear cells (PBMCs), obtained at new diagnosis, from a patient treated with antithyroid drugs.

DNA for the CDR3: TGTGCCAGCAGTTACGACCCTGTAGCGGGATACTACGAGCAGTACTTC. Its translation: CASSYDPVAGYYEQYF. V and J are TRBV6-2 or TRBV6-3 and TRBJ2-7; TRBD2 agrees at 8 bases. CDR3 length equals 16 residues. V trimming: 2 bases; J trimming: 3 bases; junction bases outside the gene matches: 9. Germline loops: CDR1 MNHEY, CDR2 SVGEGT.